This T cell receptor (beta chain) was profiled in a study of T-cell reconstitution after alpha-beta-depleted transplantation in children. There are 14 residues in the CDR3. Trimming cost V 3 bases and J 8 bases, with 13 bases left between them. Unique molecular identifiers were incorporated when the TCRbeta library was constructed. TCRdb independently ran MiXCR on the PCR reads; one entry per CDR3 protein. The table records about 690,000 distinct CDR3 sequences, 16% of them present only once. The specimen comprised PBMCs from the stem cell graft donor, sampled from the stem cell graft. The receptor was isolated from a human donor who donated a stem cell graft to a child with acute myeloid leukemia. V gene TRBV12-3 or TRBV12-4 combines with J gene TRBJ1-4, with D uncertain. Written as DNA, the CDR3 is TGTGCCAGCAGTTTCGAGGGCCCAAGCGAAAAACTGTTTTTT. Translated: CASSFEGPSEKLFF.